Reported below is one T cell receptor beta chain. What it binds is unknown. With 4 bases clipped from V and 7 bases from J, the junction kept 14 bases outside the gene matches. The CDR3 sequence is 16 residues long. Germline CDR1 and CDR2: SGHRS and YFSETQ. Recent acute infections and vaccinations were absent in the healthy HIV-negative adult donors. Clones were read by immunoSEQ multiplex PCR, and TCRdb kept only the in-frame ones, dropping some. The sample lists 400,000 to 600,000 clones; 70% to 80% were seen once. The source of the sample is a study of shared clonotypes between healthy human individuals. Study-level points and caveats: Sharing of clonotypes among donors was expected to vary with sequencing depth. Genetic and exposure-history diversity was limited by the small donor number.

The sample consisted of PBMCs. This TCR was sampled from a woman between 35 and 50 years old in good health. Some clones in this sample may be carry-over from other donors' samples. V and J are TRBV5-1 and TRBJ2-7; 10 bases align to TRBD2. This CDR3 is CASSPRGLAGVGEQYF. The DNA of the CDR3 is TGCGCCAGCAGCCCCCGCGGGCTAGCGGGAGTGGGGGAGCAGTACTTC.